What follows is one T cell receptor (beta chain) and its context. This sample is part of a study of T-cell reconstitution after alpha-beta-depleted transplantation in children. Germline V gene lookup returns CDR1 SGDLS and CDR2 YYNGEE. The CDR3 consists of 17 residues. With 0 bases clipped from V and 1 base from J, the junction kept 6 bases outside the gene matches. Preparation of the TCRbeta library involved a method that used unique molecular identifiers. Using its own MiXCR run on the PCR reads, TCRdb lists one record per CDR3 protein. This table holds 350,000 to 450,000 distinct CDR3 sequences, approximately 12% found once.

V gene TRBV9 combines with J gene TRBJ2-3; 9 bases match TRBD2. This TCR derives from a human donor who donated a stem cell graft to a child with Fanconi anemia. Material: PBMCs, obtained from the stem cell graft. CDR3 sequence (DNA): TGTGCCAGCAGCGTAGGGCTGGCTAGCGGGGGCACAGATACGCAGTATTTT. Protein sequence: CASSVGLASGGTDTQYF. The variable domain in full, completed from reference TRBV9 and TRBJ2-3, reads DSGVTQTPKHLITATGQRVTLRCSPRSGDLSVYWYQQSLDQGLQFLIQYYNGEERAKGNILERFSAQQFPDLHSELNLSSLELGDSALYFCASSVGLASGGTDTQYFGPGTRLTVL.